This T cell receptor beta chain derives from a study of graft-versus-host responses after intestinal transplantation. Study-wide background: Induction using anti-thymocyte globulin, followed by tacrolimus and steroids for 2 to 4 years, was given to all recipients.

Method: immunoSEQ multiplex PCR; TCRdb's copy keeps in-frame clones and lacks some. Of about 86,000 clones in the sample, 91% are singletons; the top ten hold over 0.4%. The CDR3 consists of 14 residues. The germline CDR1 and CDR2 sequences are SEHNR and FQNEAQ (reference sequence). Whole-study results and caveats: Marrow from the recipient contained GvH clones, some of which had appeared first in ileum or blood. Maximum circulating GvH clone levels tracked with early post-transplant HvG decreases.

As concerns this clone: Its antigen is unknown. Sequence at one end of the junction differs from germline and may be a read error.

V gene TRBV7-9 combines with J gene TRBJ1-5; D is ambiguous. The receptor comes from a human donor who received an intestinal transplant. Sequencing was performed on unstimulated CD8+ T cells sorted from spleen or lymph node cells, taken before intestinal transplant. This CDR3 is CASSLDNSNQPQHF. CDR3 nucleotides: TGTGCCAGCAGTTTAGACAATAGCAATCAGCCCCAGCATTTT.